The sequence of this T cell receptor (beta chain) was determined in a study of T cells in Graves' hyperthyroidism and ophthalmopathy. This clonotype came up many times. Regions amplified from RNA transcripts were the TCR beta CDR3 regions. Primed by the HTBI set, a first-round RT-PCR was run on the TCR CDR3. Using its own MiXCR run on the multiplex PCR reads, TCRdb lists one record per CDR3 protein. The data hold approximately 720,000 distinct CDR3 sequences, with around 20% observed a single time. Trimming stripped 3 bases from V and 3 bases from J, with 11 bases between. CDR1 is DFQATT, CDR2 SNEGSKA, per germline (reference sequence). This CDR3 comprises 13 residues.

The TCR was taken from a woman in her 50s with Graves' hyperthyroidism that later progressed to Graves' ophthalmopathy. Material: blood. The chain combines TRBV20-1 with TRBJ2-5, with D uncertain. CDR3 coding DNA: TGCAGTGCTAGTTCGAGCGTTGAAGAGACCCAGTACTTC. It codes for CSASSSVEETQYF.